One and the same sample provided the 2 T cell receptor beta chains below, sequenced in a study of T-cell memory formation after mild COVID-19. Each CDR3 protein is one row after TCRdb ran MiXCR on the 5' RACE reads. The sample holds 110,000 or so distinct CDR3 sequences, roughly 20% seen once. What was sequenced was PBMCs or a T cell subset sorted from them (not recorded which). The receptors derive from a man aged 18 to 30 who had mild COVID-19 (a few samples of this study predate the infection). Cell type and time point are not known.

This chain links TRBV7-9 with TRBJ2-2; D uncertain. V was pared by 5 bases and J by 4 bases, with 11 bases between. The CDR3 extends over 14 amino acids. Germline loops: CDR1 SEHNR, CDR2 FQNEAQ (reference sequence). This CDR3 reads CASSGTWGTGELFF. CDR3 sequence (DNA): TGTGCCAGCAGCGGAACGTGGGGCACCGGGGAGCTGTTTTTT.

This clonotype was detected a few times. This chain joins TRBV27 and TRBJ2-1, with a tentative D call TRBD2 (5 bases). Germline CDR1 reads MNHEY; CDR2 reads SMNVEV (reference sequence). V gave up 6 bases and J gave up 5 bases, with 20 bases separating them. The CDR3 loop spans 16 amino acids. CDR3 nucleotide sequence: TGTGCCAGCAGGCCAATAGGGCTGGAGGAGCACAATGAGCAGTTCTTC. As protein: CASRPIGLEEHNEQFF.